What follows describes a single T cell receptor (beta chain). The data are from a study of response to subunit inactivated influenza vaccine. From the RT-PCR reads, TCRdb called clonotypes with MiXCR, one entry per CDR3 protein. Of some 540,000 distinct CDR3 sequences in the sample, approximately 24% were seen once. Between the trimmed V and J ends, which lost 1 base and 7 bases, there was a span of 11 bases. The CDR3 has 14 residues. Germline V lookup: CDR1 SEHNR, CDR2 FQNEAQ (reference sequence). This sample was shared with a second study, whose subject was T cells expressing NK-cell markers. As that study records: In generating TCR beta cDNA, 5'RACE template switching with UMIs was used. From sorted CD3+CD56+NKG2C+, CD3+CD56+NKG2C- and CD3+CD56-NKG2C+ T cells came the TCR beta repertoires. In several experiments, sorting was confined to alpha-beta TCR T cells through use of an anti-gamma-delta TCR antibody. Researchers report these clonotypes also headed the CD3+CD56-NKG2C+ fraction in a few donors.

The source of this sequence is a middle-aged man who received an inactivated influenza vaccine. The rearrangement uses TRBV7-9 and TRBJ2-1; D is unresolved. The sequencing here drew on CD4+ T cells sorted from PBMCs, taken approximately 13 days after vaccination. The CDR3 sequence: CASSLGTLENEQFF. The CDR3 DNA reads as TGTGCCAGCAGCTTAGGAACTCTTGAGAATGAGCAGTTCTTC.